This T cell receptor (beta chain) stems from a study of CD8+ T cells in alopecia areata. Documented treatment: oral pan-JAK inhibitor, 5-10 mg twice daily. RNA was extracted and reverse transcribed into cDNA as the sequencing template. Method: immunoSEQ multiplex PCR; TCRdb's copy keeps in-frame clones and lacks some. This table holds some 200,000 clones, roughly 64% found once. This CDR3 region has 15 residues. Germline CDR1 and CDR2: LGHNA and YSLEER. Trimming removed 0 bases at V and 8 bases at J, with 14 bases between. This TCR came from a human donor with alopecia areata. This sample comprised CD4+ T cells sorted from blood, obtained at week 24, from a patient treated with tofacitinib. The rearrangement links TRBV4-3 to TRBJ1-5, with D perhaps TRBD1 (6 bases). As DNA, the CDR3 is TGCGCCAGCAGCCAAGAACCCAGGGGAAGTGAGCCCCAGCATTTT. The encoded protein is CASSQEPRGSEPQHF.